These 25 T cell receptor beta chains were all obtained from the same sample, sequenced in a study of CD8 T cells in Susac syndrome. Random hexamers were used to reverse transcribe roughly 0.5 to 1 ug of RNA. TCRdb re-analysed the immunoSEQ multiplex PCR reads in MiXCR, keeping a single row per CDR3 protein. The sample carries under 200,000 distinct CDR3 sequences, about 91% recorded once. The source material was CD4+ T cells from PBMCs. The receptors here all came from a human donor with Susac syndrome.

The gene calls are TRBV28 and TRBJ2-7; the D is unclear. Deletions cut 6 bases from V and 2 bases from J, with 11 bases between. This CDR3 region has 13 residues. The V gene's germline CDR1 is MDHEN and CDR2 SYDVKM. CDR3 nucleotide sequence: TGTGCCAGCAGCCTTAGGGCTCCCTACGAGCAGTACTTC. Its translation: CASSLRAPYEQYF.

The chain is built from TRBV20-1 and TRBJ1-1; maybe TRBD1 (6 bases). CDR3 length: 15 amino acids. Trimming cost V 5 bases and J 0 bases, with 16 bases left between them. Germline assignment: CDR1 DFQATT and CDR2 SNEGSKA (reference sequence). The CDR3 DNA follows: TGCAGTGCTCACCTCGGGACATCTATGAACACTGAAGCTTTCTTT. This encodes CSAHLGTSMNTEAFF.

The rearrangement uses TRBV11-3 and TRBJ1-6, with a tentative D call TRBD1 (5 bases). The CDR3 loop spans 14 amino acids. V shed 5 bases and J shed 10 bases, with 15 bases lying between them. Germline-derived CDR1 and CDR2 are SGHNT and YENEEA. The CDR3: CASSPSGSGSPLHF. In nucleotides, the CDR3 is TGTGCCAGCAGCCCCTCAGGGTCCGGCTCACCCCTCCACTTT.

This rearrangement joins TRBV3-1 to TRBJ2-5; D is ambiguous. This CDR3 has 13 residues. V gave up 1 base and J gave up 5 bases, with 8 bases separating them. Germline loops: CDR1 LGHDT, CDR2 YNNKEL (reference sequence). CDR3: CASSQGRYETQYF. CDR3 in DNA: TGTGCCAGCAGCCAAGGACGCTATGAGACCCAGTACTTC.

Here the CDR3 reads CSASGRGGNEQFF. As DNA, the CDR3 is TGCAGTGCTAGCGGGAGGGGAGGAAATGAGCAGTTCTTC. The chain joins TRBV20-1 to TRBJ2-1, with 8 bases matching TRBD2. The ends lost 3 bases at V and 7 bases at J; junction bases unmatched: 5. Germline V gives CDR1 DFQATT, CDR2 SNEGSKA (reference sequence). The CDR3 runs to 13 residues.

The J gene is TRBJ1-2, the V gene TRBV10-1, with TRBD1 as a possible D gene (5 bases). Germline CDR1 WNHNN, CDR2 SYGVQD (reference sequence). The V gene lost 2 bases and the J gene lost 0 bases, with 10 bases spanning the gap. The CDR3 totals 15 residues. The CDR3 DNA reads as TGCGCCAGCAGTGAGCTGGGGCGTCCTAACTATGGCTACACCTTC. It specifies CASSELGRPNYGYTF.

The V call is TRBV25-1, the J call TRBJ2-3; no firm D call. Trimming pared 8 bases from V and 0 bases from J, leaving 12 bases between. The CDR3 runs to 14 residues. CDR1 is MGHDK, CDR2 SYGVNS, per germline. CDR3 region: CASGWGSSTDTQYF. The CDR3 DNA reads as TGTGCCAGCGGCTGGGGTTCTAGCACAGATACGCAGTATTTT.

V and J are TRBV30 and TRBJ2-5; no definite D call. Trimming removed 1 base at V and 0 bases at J, with 15 bases between. The germline V gene encodes CDR1 GTSNPN and CDR2 SVGIG (reference sequence). CDR3 size: 16 residues. Here the CDR3 DNA reads TGTGCCTGGAGTGGTAGTTACTACGTAGACCAAGAGACCCAGTACTTC. It specifies CAWSGSYYVDQETQYF.

This sequence joins TRBV28 and TRBJ1-2; D is uncertain. The germline V gene encodes CDR1 MDHEN and CDR2 SYDVKM. The CDR3 consists of 13 residues. V lost 2 bases to trimming and J lost 4 bases, with 8 bases between them. CDR3 loop: CASSLMRGYGYTF. The CDR3 DNA follows: TGTGCCAGCAGTTTAATGCGGGGCTATGGCTACACCTTC.

The chain joins TRBV20-1 to TRBJ2-7; D remains unclear. This CDR3 contains 13 residues. Germline CDR1 is DFQATT and CDR2 is SNEGSKA (reference sequence). V lost 0 bases and J 0 bases, leaving 6 bases between the germline ends. CDR3 sequence reads: CSARELTSYEQYF. CDR3 nucleotide sequence: TGCAGTGCTAGAGAGCTAACCTCCTACGAGCAGTACTTC.

This rearrangement joins TRBV12-3 or TRBV12-4 to TRBJ1-1; 10 bases match TRBD1. With 5 bases clipped from V and 2 bases from J, the junction kept 8 bases outside the gene matches. This CDR3 is 16 amino acids long. The CDR3 protein is CASSPTRQGANTEAFF. The CDR3 DNA reads TGTGCCAGCAGTCCTACCCGACAGGGGGCCAACACTGAAGCTTTCTTT.

The chain joins TRBV6-6 to TRBJ2-1; the D is unclear. CDR1 MNHNY and CDR2 SVGAGI come from the germline V gene (reference sequence). V lost 5 bases and J lost 0, with 14 bases in between. This CDR3 contains 16 residues. CDR3 in DNA: TGTGCCAGCAGTCCCCGATTAGCCCGCTCCTACAATGAGCAGTTCTTC. Protein: CASSPRLARSYNEQFF.

This chain connects TRBV2 to TRBJ1-1; 7 bases are a match to TRBD1. The junction had 0 bases not matched to a gene; V was cut back by 0 bases and J by 8 bases. The germline CDR1 and CDR2 sequences are SNHLY and FYNNEI. CDR3 length: 12 amino acids. CDR3 in amino acids: CASSEATGEAFF. CDR3 nucleotides: TGTGCCAGCAGTGAAGCGACAGGGGAAGCTTTCTTT.

This sequence joins TRBV6-5 and TRBJ2-3, with a weak D call TRBD1 (5 bases). V was pared by 6 bases and J by 10 bases, with 17 bases between. Germline CDR1 and CDR2: MNHEY and SVGAGI. The length of the CDR3 is 13 residues. The CDR3 sequence: CASRDTLRIAQYF. The CDR3 DNA is TGTGCCAGCAGGGACACCTTACGAATAGCGCAGTATTTT.

The chain couples TRBV19 to TRBJ2-1; D unclear. V lost 10 bases to trimming and J lost 6 bases, with 10 bases between them. This CDR3 comprises 11 residues. Germline V gives CDR1 LNHDA, CDR2 SQIVND (reference sequence). The CDR3: CATSRRNEQFF. CDR3 in DNA: TGTGCCACATCGCGCCGCAATGAGCAGTTCTTC.

CDR3 in amino acids: CASTEGGINEKLFF. DNA for the CDR3: TGTGCCAGCACCGAGGGGGGGATTAATGAAAAACTGTTTTTT. The chain has TRBV2 and TRBJ1-4, with D tentatively TRBD1 (6 bases). There are 14 residues in the CDR3. Trimming shortened V by 7 bases and J by 4 bases, and 13 bases separated the two germline ends. Germline values: CDR1 SNHLY, CDR2 FYNNEI.

The chain recombines TRBV30 with TRBJ1-3; no definite D call. Looked up from germline, CDR1 is GTSNPN and CDR2 is SVGIG (reference sequence). This CDR3 has 13 residues. V gave up 2 bases and J gave up 3 bases, with 8 bases separating them. As DNA, the CDR3 is TGTGCCTGGAGTACCCCAGGTGGAAACACCATATATTTT. It encodes CAWSTPGGNTIYF.

The chain recombines TRBV5-1 with TRBJ2-7; TRBD1 matches at 7 bases. This CDR3 is 14 amino acids long. Germline assignment: CDR1 SGHRS and CDR2 YFSETQ. After removal of 1 base from V and 5 bases from J, the junction contained 6 bases not matched to a gene. CDR3 nucleotides: TGCGCCAGCAGCTTGAGGACAGGCCACGACGAGCAGTACTTC. Its protein product is CASSLRTGHDEQYF.

The chain employs TRBV20-1 and TRBJ2-3, with a weak D call TRBD2 (6 bases). Germline V gives CDR1 DFQATT, CDR2 SNEGSKA (reference sequence). This CDR3 has 15 amino acids. With 1 base removed from V and 1 base from J, the gap between germline ends came to 12 bases. The chain's CDR3 is CSARVPSEGTDTQYF. The DNA for the CDR3 is TGCAGTGCTAGAGTCCCTAGCGAGGGCACAGATACGCAGTATTTT.

In its sample, this clonotype was seen once. The chain couples TRBV25-1 to TRBJ2-3; D is perhaps TRBD2 (7 bases). Trimming removed 6 bases from V and 2 bases from J, with 18 bases in between. This CDR3 spans 16 amino acids. Germline CDR1 reads MGHDK; CDR2 reads SYGVNS. Written as DNA, the CDR3 is TGTGCCAGCAGATCCGATATGGCGGGGGCCACAGATACGCAGTATTTT. Residues: CASRSDMAGATDTQYF.

The rearrangement joins TRBV4-1 to TRBJ2-1, with 13 bases identical to TRBD2. The CDR3 extends over 18 amino acids. Germline CDR1 and CDR2: MGHRA and YSYEKL. The trim removed 1 base at V and 4 bases at J, leaving 7 bases unmatched. The CDR3 nucleotides read TGCGCCAGCAGCCAAGGGACTAGCGGGAGCCAACATTACAATGAGCAGTTCTTC. Its translation: CASSQGTSGSQHYNEQFF.

This clonotype was seen once. The chain couples TRBV11-1 to TRBJ2-1, with TRBD2 matching 11 bases. After removal of 5 bases from V and 7 bases from J, the junction contained 25 bases not matched to a gene. The CDR3 length is 21 residues. CDR1 SGHAT and CDR2 FQDESV come from the germline V gene (reference sequence). This CDR3 reads CASSPGGVLAGVRAITNEQFF. CDR3 nucleotides: TGTGCCAGCAGCCCCGGAGGGGTACTAGCGGGGGTCCGGGCGATCACTAATGAGCAGTTCTTC.

The chain is built from TRBV28 and TRBJ2-4, with D hard to call. Germline CDR1 is MDHEN and CDR2 is SYDVKM. V lost 6 bases, J lost 5 bases, and 5 bases lay in between. This CDR3 has 11 amino acids. CDR3 in DNA: TGTGCCAGCAGATTCGAAAACATTCAGTACTTC. Protein sequence: CASRFENIQYF.

This clonotype has only a few counts. The chain carries TRBV4-2 and TRBJ2-5; 12 nucleotides align to TRBD2. Germline CDR1 LGHNA, CDR2 YNFKEQ. This CDR3 has 16 amino acids. V was pared by 3 bases and J by 5 bases, with 7 bases of the junction left unmatched. The CDR3 nucleotides are TGTGCCAGCAGCCAGGGACTAGCGGGTGGGCAGGAGACCCAGTACTTC. It encodes CASSQGLAGGQETQYF.

V gene TRBV18 combines with J gene TRBJ1-2, with 7 bases identical to TRBD1. This CDR3 is 15 amino acids long. Germline V lookup: CDR1 KGHSH, CDR2 LQKENI. V lost 0 bases to trimming and J lost 6 bases; unmatched junction nucleotides: 7. The CDR3 here is CASSPPVTGKDGYTF. The CDR3 nucleotides read TGTGCCAGCTCACCACCTGTGACAGGGAAGGATGGCTACACCTTC.